A selection of T cell receptor beta chains follows, all from one sample in a study of human T cells and chemical hapten exposure. TCRdb analysed the RACE reads with MiXCR anew, one entry per CDR3 protein. The data hold about 46,000 distinct CDR3 sequences, with about 4.5% observed a single time. Material: whole blood. Receptors originate from a female donor in good health. Some clones in this sample may be carry-over from other donors' samples. Each CDR3 is given with its conserved first and last residue. A D gene is named only where the DNA matches it firmly. Clone size appears in some rows only: once, few, many, or a class for an expanded clone.

j_call	d_call	v_call	clone_size	cdr3_aa	cdr3_nt
TRBJ2-3	TRBD2	TRBV10-3	many	CAISDLGTRRDTQYF	TGTGCCATCAGTGATTTAGGGACTAGACGAGATACGCAGTATTTT
TRBJ1-1	NA	TRBV25-1	many	CASSDGPRQKLLNTEAFF	TGTGCCAGCAGTGATGGGCCTAGACAGAAACTACTGAACACTGAAGCTTTCTTT
TRBJ1-1	NA	TRBV7-2	many	CASSLGVSEAFF	TGTGCCAGCAGCTTAGGGGTCTCTGAAGCTTTCTTT
TRBJ1-6	NA	TRBV11-2	many	CASSPSANPLHF	TGTGCCAGCAGCCCCTCAGCAAATCCCCTCCACTTT
TRBJ2-5	NA	TRBV7-3	many	CASSLGHGETQYF	TGTGCCAGCAGCTTGGGCCATGGGGAGACCCAGTACTTC
TRBJ2-1	TRBD1	TRBV5-4	many	CASSSTGRTYNEQFF	TGTGCCAGCAGCTCGACAGGGAGAACCTACAATGAGCAGTTCTTC
TRBJ2-7	NA	TRBV6-2/TRBV6-3	many	CASSDGMAYEQYF	TGTGCCAGCAGTGACGGTATGGCGTACGAGCAGTACTTC
TRBJ2-3	TRBD2	TRBV20-1	many	CSAQRLAPTDTQYF	TGCAGTGCTCAGAGACTAGCACCCACAGATACGCAGTATTTT
TRBJ1-5	TRBD1	TRBV5-1	many	CASSFNTGDQPQHF	TGCGCCAGCAGCTTTAATACAGGGGATCAGCCCCAGCATTTT
TRBJ2-1	NA	TRBV29-1	many	CSVEDDNRASYNEQFF	TGCAGCGTTGAAGATGATAACAGGGCCTCCTACAATGAGCAGTTCTTC
TRBJ1-5	NA	TRBV7-2	many	CASSLFVGGNQPQHF	TGTGCCAGCAGCTTATTTGTGGGCGGCAATCAGCCCCAGCATTTT
TRBJ1-2	NA	TRBV2	NA	CASLLVTNYGYTF	TGTGCCAGCCTGCTCGTCACTAACTATGGCTACACCTTC
TRBJ2-2	NA	TRBV18	NA	CASSQLADIVNTGELFF	TGTGCCAGCTCACAACTCGCCGATATTGTTAACACCGGGGAGCTGTTTTTT
TRBJ1-5	TRBD1	TRBV28	many	CASSFFPQGAINQPQHF	TGTGCCAGCAGTTTTTTCCCACAGGGGGCCATCAATCAGCCCCAGCATTTT
TRBJ1-1	NA	TRBV7-2	many	CASSRTPQNTEAFF	TGTGCCAGCAGCAGGACACCTCAGAACACTGAAGCTTTCTTT
TRBJ2-1	TRBD2	TRBV6-2/TRBV6-3	many	CASSYWGSGTSGDNEQFF	TGTGCCAGCAGTTATTGGGGCTCCGGGACTAGCGGGGACAATGAGCAGTTCTTC